This TCR beta chain emerged from a study of cytotoxic CD8 clonotypes in ibrutinib-treated CLL. About the study: Results showed approximately 25 partial and 2 complete responses; following median around 68 months, around 14 remained remitted, approximately twelve advanced. Study results and limitations: Public clonotypes occurred uncommonly; on treatment, they contracted or remained stable.

In the case of this clone: Its antigen is currently unknown.

Sequenced by immunoSEQ multiplex PCR; TCRdb stores in-frame clones only, minus some. Of 200,000 or so clones listed, over 65% were seen once; the top ten hold over 5.5%. Looked up from germline, CDR1 is MNHNS and CDR2 is SASEGT. This CDR3 comprises 13 residues. Between the trimmed V and J ends, which lost 2 bases and 7 bases, there was a span of 11 bases. The receptor comes from a human donor with chronic lymphocytic leukemia. The source was PBMCs, collected after 12 months of ibrutinib treatment. V gene TRBV6-1 combines with J gene TRBJ1-1, with D unresolved. CDR3 coding DNA: TGTGCCAGCAGTGAAAATCGGTGGGGTGAAGCTTTCTTT. It yields the protein CASSENRWGEAFF.